The sequence of this TCR beta chain was determined in a study of graft-versus-host responses after intestinal transplantation. Study-level results: GvH clones surfaced in recipient marrow, some emerging earlier in ileum or blood. Individuals carrying graft-donor T cell macrochimerism showed high graft-versus-host to host-versus-graft clonal ratios in allografts.

This CDR3 region has 15 residues. Germline V CDR1 and CDR2: MNHEY, SMNVEV (reference sequence). The ends were cut back, 3 bases at V and 5 bases at J, with 11 bases in the middle. Sequencing was performed with immunoSEQ multiplex PCR; in TCRdb, only in-frame clones are kept and a portion is missing. Among about 89,000 clones listed, 94% were seen once. For this clone: The antigen is undetermined.

Sequencing used unstimulated CD4+ T cells sorted from spleen or lymph node cells, obtained before transplant. The TCR sequence derives from a human donor who was the organ donor for an intestinal transplant. The J gene is TRBJ1-6, the V gene TRBV27; possible D gene TRBD1, 5 bases. The CDR3 loop reads CASSFRVGDNSPLHF. The CDR3 DNA sequence: TGTGCCAGCAGTTTCAGGGTTGGGGATAATTCACCCCTCCACTTT.